The entry below gives a single T cell receptor (beta chain) sequence along with its context. The antigen is undetermined. The data belong to a study of shared clonotypes between healthy human individuals. Study-wide context: Donor composition was two women and a few men, aged 18 to 49.

Study results and limitations: Sorted-subset samples were not fully sequenced, rarefaction indicated. Genetic and exposure-history diversity was limited by the few donors.

The J segment lost 6 bases and the V segment lost 9 bases, leaving 12 bases of the junction unmatched. The CDR3 covers 14 residues. Germline V lookup: CDR1 MNHNY, CDR2 SVGAGI (reference sequence). TCRdb's table, derived via immunoSEQ multiplex PCR, lists solely in-frame clones and lacks some. Among about 690,000 clones listed, 90% were seen once. Healthy and HIV-negative, the adult donors had no recent acute infections or vaccinations. Sequencing input: memory CD8+ T cells from PBMCs. Indicated subset: CD45RO+ cells pooled with CCR7-negative TemRA cells. This receptor was taken from a man between 18 and 29 years old in good health. Some clones in this sample may be carry-over from other donors' samples. V is TRBV6-6 and J is TRBJ2-7; 9 bases are a match to TRBD1. The CDR3 coding sequence is TGTGCCAGTGTCCGGGACAGGGCCCCTTCCGAGCAGTACTTC. It codes for CASVRDRAPSEQYF.